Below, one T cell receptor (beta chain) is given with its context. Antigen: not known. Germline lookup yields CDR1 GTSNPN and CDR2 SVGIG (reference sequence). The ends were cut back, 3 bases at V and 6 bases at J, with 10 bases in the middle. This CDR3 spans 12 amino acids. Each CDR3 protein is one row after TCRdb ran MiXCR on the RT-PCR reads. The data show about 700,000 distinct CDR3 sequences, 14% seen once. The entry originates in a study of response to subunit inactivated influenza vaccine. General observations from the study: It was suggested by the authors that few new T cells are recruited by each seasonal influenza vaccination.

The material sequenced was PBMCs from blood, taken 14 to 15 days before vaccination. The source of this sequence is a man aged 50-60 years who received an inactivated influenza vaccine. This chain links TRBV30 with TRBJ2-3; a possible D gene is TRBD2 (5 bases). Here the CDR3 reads CAWSSPGDTQYF. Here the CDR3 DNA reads TGTGCCTGGAGCTCCCCGGGGGATACGCAGTATTTT.